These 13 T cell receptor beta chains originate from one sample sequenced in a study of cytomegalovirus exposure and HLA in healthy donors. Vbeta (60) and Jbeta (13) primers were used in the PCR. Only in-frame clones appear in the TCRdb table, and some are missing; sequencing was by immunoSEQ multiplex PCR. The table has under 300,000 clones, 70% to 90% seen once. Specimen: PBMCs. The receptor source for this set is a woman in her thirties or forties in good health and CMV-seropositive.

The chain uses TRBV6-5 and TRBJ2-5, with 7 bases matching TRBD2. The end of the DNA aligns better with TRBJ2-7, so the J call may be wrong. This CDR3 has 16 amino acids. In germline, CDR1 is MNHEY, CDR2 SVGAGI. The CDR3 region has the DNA TGTGCCAGCAGTTCTCAACGGGCTAGCGGATCCTACGAGCAGTACTTC. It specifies CASSSQRASGSYEQYF.

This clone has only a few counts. For the CDR3, the DNA is TGTGCCAGCAGTGAGGGCAGGGGAGAGACCCAGTACTTC. It translates to CASSEGRGETQYF. The chain joins TRBV2 to TRBJ2-5, with D possibly being TRBD1 (6 bases). V was cut by 3 bases and J by 4 bases, with 9 bases left in between. The CDR3 runs 13 residues. Germline loops: CDR1 SNHLY, CDR2 FYNNEI.

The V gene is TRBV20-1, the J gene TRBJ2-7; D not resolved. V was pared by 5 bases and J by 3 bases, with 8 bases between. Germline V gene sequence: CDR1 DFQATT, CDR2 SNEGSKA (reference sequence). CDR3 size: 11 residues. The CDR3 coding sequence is TGCAGTGCTCCTACCGGCTACGAGCAGTACTTC. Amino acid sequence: CSAPTGYEQYF.

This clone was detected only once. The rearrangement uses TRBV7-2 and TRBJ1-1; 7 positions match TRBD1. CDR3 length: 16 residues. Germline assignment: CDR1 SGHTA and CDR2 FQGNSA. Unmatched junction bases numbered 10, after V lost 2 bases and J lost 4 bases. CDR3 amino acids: CASSLTGAGFSTEAFF. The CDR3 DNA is TGTGCCAGCAGCTTAACAGGGGCCGGATTTAGCACTGAAGCTTTCTTT.

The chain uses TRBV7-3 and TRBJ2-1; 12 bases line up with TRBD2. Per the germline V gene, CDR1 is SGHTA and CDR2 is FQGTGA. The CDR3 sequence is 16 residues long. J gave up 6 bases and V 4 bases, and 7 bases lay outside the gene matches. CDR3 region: CASSSRTSGKFNEQFF. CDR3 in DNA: TGTGCCAGCAGCTCGAGGACTAGCGGGAAATTCAATGAGCAGTTCTTC.

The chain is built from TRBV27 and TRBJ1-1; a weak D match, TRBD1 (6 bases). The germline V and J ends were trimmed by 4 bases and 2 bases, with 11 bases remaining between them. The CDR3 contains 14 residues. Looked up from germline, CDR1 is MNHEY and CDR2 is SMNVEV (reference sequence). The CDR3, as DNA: TGTGCCAGCAGTTCGACAGGCAAAAACACTGAAGCTTTCTTT. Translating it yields CASSSTGKNTEAFF.

CDR3 amino acids: CASSLWDSHGYTF. The CDR3 DNA reads TGTGCCAGCAGCCTCTGGGACAGCCATGGCTACACCTTC. The chain carries TRBV7-8 and TRBJ1-2, with TRBD1 matching over 7 bases. The CDR3 has 13 residues. Trimming removed 5 bases from V and 6 bases from J; junction bases left unmatched: 6. Germline assignment: CDR1 SGHVS and CDR2 FQNEAQ.

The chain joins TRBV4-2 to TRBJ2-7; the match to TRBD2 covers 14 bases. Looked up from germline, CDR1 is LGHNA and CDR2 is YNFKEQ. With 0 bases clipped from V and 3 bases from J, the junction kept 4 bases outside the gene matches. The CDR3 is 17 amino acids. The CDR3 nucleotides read TGTGCCAGCAGCCAAGAACCTGGGACTAGCGGGGGCTACGAGCAGTACTTC. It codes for CASSQEPGTSGGYEQYF.

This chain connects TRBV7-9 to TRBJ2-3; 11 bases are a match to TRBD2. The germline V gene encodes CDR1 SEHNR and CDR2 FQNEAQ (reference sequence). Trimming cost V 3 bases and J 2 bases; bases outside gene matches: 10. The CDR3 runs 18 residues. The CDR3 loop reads CASSFGLAGGPNTDTQYF. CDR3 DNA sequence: TGTGCCAGCAGCTTTGGGCTAGCGGGAGGCCCTAACACAGATACGCAGTATTTT.

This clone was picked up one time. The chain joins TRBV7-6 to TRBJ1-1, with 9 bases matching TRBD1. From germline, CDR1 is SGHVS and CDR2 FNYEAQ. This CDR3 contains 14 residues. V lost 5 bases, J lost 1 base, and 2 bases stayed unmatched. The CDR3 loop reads CASSQGQGNTEAFF. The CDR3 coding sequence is TGTGCCAGCAGCCAGGGACAGGGGAACACTGAAGCTTTCTTT.

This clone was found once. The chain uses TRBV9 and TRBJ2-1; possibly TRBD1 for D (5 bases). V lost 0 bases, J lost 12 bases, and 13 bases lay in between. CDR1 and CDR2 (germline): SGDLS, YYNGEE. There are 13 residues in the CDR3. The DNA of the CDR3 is TGTGCCAGCAGCGTAGAGACAGAATTAGTGCAGTTCTTC. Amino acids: CASSVETELVQFF.

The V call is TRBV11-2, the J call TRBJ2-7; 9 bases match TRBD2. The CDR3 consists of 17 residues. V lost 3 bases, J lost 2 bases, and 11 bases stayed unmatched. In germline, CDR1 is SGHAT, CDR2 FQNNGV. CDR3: CASSLGSGSLGAYEQYF. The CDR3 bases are TGTGCCAGCAGCTTGGGTAGCGGGAGTCTCGGCGCCTACGAGCAGTACTTC.

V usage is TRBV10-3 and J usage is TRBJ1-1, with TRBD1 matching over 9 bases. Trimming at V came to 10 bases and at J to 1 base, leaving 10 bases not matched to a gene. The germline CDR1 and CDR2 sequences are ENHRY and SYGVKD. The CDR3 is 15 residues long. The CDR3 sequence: CATALQGATNTEAFF. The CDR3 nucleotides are TGTGCCACCGCCTTACAGGGGGCTACGAACACTGAAGCTTTCTTT.